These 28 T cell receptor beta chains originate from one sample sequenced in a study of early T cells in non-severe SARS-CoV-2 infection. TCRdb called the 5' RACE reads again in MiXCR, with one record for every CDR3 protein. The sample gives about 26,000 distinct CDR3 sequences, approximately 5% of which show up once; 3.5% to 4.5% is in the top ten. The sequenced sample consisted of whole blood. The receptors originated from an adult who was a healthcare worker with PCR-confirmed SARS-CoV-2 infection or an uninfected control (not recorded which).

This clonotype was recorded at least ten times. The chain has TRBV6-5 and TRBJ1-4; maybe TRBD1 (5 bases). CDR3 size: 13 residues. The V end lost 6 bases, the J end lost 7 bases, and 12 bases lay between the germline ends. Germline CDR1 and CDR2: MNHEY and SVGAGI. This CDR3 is CASRRGAAEKLFF. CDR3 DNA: TGTGCCAGCAGGCGGGGCGCGGCTGAAAAACTGTTTTTT.

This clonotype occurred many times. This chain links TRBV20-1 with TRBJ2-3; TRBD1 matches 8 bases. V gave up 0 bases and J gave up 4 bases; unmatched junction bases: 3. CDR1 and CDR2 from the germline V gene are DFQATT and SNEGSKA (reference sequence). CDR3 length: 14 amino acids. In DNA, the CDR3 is TGCAGTGCTAGAGACTGGACAGGGCCAGATACGCAGTATTTT. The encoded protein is CSARDWTGPDTQYF.

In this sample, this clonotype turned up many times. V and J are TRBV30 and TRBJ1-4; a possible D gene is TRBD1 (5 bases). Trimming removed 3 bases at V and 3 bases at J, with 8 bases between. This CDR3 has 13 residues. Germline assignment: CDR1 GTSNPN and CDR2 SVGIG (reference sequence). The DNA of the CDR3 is TGTGCCTGGAGCCAACAGGCTAATGAAAAACTGTTTTTT. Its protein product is CAWSQQANEKLFF.

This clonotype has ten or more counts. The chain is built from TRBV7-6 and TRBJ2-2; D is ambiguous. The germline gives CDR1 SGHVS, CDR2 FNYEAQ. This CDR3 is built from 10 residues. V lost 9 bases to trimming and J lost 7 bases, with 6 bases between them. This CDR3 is CARAGGELFF. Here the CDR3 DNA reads TGTGCCAGGGCCGGCGGGGAGCTGTTTTTT.

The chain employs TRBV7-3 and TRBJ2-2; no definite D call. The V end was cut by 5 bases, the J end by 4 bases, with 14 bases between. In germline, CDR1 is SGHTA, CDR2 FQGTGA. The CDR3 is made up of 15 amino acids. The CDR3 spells CASSPLGLSTGELFF. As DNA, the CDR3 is TGTGCCAGCAGCCCTCTAGGTCTATCCACCGGGGAGCTGTTTTTT.

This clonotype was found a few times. This chain's CDR3 is CASSSDRGSYGYTF. CDR3 coding DNA: TGCGCCAGCAGCTCGGATAGAGGATCCTATGGCTACACCTTC. The V and J genes are TRBV5-1 and TRBJ1-2; D remains unclear. Germline V CDR1 and CDR2: SGHRS, YFSETQ. The CDR3 runs to 14 residues. Trimming took off 3 bases at V and 4 bases at J, with 13 bases between the two ends.

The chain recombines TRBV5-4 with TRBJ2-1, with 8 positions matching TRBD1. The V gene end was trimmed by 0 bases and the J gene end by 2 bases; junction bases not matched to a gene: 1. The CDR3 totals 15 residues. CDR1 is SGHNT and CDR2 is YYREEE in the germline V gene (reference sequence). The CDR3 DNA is TGTGCCAGCAGCTTGGGGGACAGGACCTACAATGAGCAGTTCTTC. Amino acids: CASSLGDRTYNEQFF. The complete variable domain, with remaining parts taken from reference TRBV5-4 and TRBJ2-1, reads ETGVTQSPTHLIKTRGQQVTLRCSSQSGHNTVSWYQQALGQGPQFIFQYYREEENGRGNFPPRFSGLQFPNYSSELNVNALELDDSALYLCASSLGDRTYNEQFFGPGTRLTVL.

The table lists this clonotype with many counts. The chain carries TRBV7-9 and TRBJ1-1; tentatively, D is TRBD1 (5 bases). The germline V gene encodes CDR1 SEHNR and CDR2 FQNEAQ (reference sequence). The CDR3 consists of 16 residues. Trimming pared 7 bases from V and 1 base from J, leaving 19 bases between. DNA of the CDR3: TGTGCCAGCATTACAACCGCGGGTACAGGGAACACTGAAGCTTTCTTT. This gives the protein CASITTAGTGNTEAFF.

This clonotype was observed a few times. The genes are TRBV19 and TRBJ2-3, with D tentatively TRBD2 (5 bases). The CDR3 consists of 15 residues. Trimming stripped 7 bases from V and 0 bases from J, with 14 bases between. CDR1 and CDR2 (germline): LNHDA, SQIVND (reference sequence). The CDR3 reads CASTKIGGSTDTQYF. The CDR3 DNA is TGTGCCAGTACCAAAATCGGAGGCAGCACAGATACGCAGTATTTT.

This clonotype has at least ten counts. This chain's CDR3 is CATFDGRNTDTQYF. As DNA, the CDR3 is TGTGCCACCTTCGACGGGCGTAACACAGATACGCAGTATTTT. The rearrangement uses TRBV10-3 and TRBJ2-3, with D uncertain. CDR1 ENHRY and CDR2 SYGVKD come from the germline V gene. The CDR3 spans 14 residues. The V end was cut by 10 bases, the J end by 2 bases, with 16 bases between.

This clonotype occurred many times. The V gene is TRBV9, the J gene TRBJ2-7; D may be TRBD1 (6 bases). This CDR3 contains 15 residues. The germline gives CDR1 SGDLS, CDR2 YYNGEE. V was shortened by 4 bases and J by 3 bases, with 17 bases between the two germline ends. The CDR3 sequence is CASSLGDRIVYEQYF. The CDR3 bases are TGTGCCAGCAGCCTTGGAGACAGGATAGTCTACGAGCAGTACTTC.

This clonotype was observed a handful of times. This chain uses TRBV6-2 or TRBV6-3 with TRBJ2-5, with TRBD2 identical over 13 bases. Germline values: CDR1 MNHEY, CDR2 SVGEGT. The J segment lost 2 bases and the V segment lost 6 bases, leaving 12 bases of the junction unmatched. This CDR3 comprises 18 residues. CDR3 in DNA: TGTGCCAGCAGCCACGGACTAGCGGGGGAAAACGAACAAGAGACCCAGTACTTC. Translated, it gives CASSHGLAGENEQETQYF.

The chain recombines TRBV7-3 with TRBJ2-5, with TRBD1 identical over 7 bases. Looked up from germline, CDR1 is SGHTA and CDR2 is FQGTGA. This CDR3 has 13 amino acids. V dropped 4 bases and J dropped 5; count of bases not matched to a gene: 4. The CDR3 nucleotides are TGTGCCAGCAGCTCGACAGGGATGGAGACCCAGTACTTC. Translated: CASSSTGMETQYF.

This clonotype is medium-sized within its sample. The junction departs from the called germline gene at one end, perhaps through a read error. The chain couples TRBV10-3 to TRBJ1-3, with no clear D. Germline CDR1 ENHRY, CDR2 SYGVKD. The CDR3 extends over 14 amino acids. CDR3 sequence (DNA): TGTGCCATCAGGGACCCCGACTCTGAAAACACCATATATTTT. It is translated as CAIRDPDSENTIYF.

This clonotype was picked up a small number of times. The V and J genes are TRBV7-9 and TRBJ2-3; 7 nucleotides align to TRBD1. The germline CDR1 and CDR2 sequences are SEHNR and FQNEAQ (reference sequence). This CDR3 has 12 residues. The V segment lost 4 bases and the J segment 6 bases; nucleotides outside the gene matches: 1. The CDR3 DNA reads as TGTGCCAGCAGCTCGACAGGGGATACGCAGTATTTT. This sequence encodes CASSSTGDTQYF.

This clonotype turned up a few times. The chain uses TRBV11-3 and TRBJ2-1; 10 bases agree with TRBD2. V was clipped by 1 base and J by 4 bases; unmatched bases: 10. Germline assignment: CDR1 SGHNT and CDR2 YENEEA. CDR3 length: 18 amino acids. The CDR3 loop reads CASSLGWASGGDYNEQFF. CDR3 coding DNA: TGTGCCAGCAGCTTAGGGTGGGCTAGCGGGGGAGATTACAATGAGCAGTTCTTC.

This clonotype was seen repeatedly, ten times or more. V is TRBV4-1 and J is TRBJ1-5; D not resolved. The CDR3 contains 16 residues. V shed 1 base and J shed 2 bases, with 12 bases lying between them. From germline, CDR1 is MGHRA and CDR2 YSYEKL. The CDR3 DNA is TGCGCCAGCAGCCAAGTATTGGGAGATGGCAATCAGCCCCAGCATTTT. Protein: CASSQVLGDGNQPQHF.

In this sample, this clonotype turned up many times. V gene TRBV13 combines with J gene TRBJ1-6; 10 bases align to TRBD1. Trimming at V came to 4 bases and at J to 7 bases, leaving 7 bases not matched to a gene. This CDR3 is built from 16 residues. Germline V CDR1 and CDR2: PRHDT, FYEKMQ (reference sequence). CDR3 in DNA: TGTGCCAGCAGCTCCTCGACAGGGGGCAAGAATTCACCCCTCCACTTT. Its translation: CASSSSTGGKNSPLHF.

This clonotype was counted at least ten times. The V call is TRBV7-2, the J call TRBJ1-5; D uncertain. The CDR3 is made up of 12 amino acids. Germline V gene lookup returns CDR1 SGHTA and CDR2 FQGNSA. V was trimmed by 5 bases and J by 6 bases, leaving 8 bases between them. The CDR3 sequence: CASSPPLQPQHF. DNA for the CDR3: TGTGCCAGCAGCCCCCCGCTTCAGCCCCAGCATTTT.

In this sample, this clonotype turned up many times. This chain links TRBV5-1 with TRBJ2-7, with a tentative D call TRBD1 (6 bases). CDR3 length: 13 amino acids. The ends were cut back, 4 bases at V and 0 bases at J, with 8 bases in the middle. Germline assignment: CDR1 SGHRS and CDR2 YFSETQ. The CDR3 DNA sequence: TGCGCCAGCAGCCGGGACAACTCCTACGAGCAGTACTTC. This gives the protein CASSRDNSYEQYF.

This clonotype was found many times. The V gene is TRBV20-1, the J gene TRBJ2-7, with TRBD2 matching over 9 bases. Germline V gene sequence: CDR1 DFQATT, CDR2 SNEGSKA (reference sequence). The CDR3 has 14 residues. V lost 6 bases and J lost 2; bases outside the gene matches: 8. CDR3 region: CSAISGGLTYEQYF. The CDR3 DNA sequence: TGCAGTGCGATTAGCGGGGGCCTCACCTACGAGCAGTACTTC.

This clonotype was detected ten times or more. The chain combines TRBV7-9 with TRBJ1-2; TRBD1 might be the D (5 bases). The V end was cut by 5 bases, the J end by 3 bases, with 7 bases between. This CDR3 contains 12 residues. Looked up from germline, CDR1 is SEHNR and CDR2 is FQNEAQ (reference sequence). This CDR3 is CASSDSDYGYTF. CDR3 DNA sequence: TGTGCCAGCAGCGACAGCGACTATGGCTACACCTTC.

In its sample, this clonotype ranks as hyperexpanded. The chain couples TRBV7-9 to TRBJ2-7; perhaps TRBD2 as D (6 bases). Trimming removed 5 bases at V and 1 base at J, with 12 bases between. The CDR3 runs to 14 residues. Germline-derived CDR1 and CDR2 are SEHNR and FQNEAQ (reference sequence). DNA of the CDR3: TGTGCCAGCAGCCCCGGAGGGCTTTCCTACGAGCAGTACTTC. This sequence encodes CASSPGGLSYEQYF.

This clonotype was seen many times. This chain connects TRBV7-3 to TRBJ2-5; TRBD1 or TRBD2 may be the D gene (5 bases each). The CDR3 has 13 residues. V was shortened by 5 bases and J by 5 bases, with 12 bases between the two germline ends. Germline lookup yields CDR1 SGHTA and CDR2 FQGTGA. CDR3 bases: TGTGCCAGCAGCCCGGGGCGAGCGGAGACCCAGTACTTC. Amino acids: CASSPGRAETQYF.

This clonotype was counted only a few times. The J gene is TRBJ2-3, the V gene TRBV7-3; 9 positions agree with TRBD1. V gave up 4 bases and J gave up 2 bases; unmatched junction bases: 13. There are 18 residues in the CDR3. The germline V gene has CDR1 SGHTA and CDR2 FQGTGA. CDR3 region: CASSSPGQGPWPTDTQYF. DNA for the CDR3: TGTGCCAGCAGCTCGCCGGGACAGGGCCCATGGCCCACAGATACGCAGTATTTT.

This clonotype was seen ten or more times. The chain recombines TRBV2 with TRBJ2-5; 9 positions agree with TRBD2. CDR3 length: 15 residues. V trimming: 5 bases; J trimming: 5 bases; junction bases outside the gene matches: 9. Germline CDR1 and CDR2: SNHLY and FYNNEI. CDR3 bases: TGTGCCAGCAGTACTGGCGGGGGGGTTTTGGAGACCCAGTACTTC. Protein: CASSTGGGVLETQYF.

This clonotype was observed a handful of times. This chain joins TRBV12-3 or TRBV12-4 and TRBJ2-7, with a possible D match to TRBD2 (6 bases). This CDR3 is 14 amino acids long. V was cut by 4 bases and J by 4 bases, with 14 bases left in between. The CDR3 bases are TGTGCCAGCAGTTCGGGACTCTCCGTATACGAGCAGTACTTC. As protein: CASSSGLSVYEQYF.

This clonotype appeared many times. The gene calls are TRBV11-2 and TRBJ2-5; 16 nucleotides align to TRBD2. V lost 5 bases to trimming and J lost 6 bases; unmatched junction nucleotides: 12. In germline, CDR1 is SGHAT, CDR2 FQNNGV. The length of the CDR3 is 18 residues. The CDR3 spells CASSPGTSGGASGKTQYF. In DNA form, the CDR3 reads TGTGCCAGCAGCCCTGGGACTAGCGGGGGGGCCAGCGGAAAGACCCAGTACTTC.